A single sample gave rise to the 25 T cell receptor beta chains below, sequenced in a study of breast tumors, draining lymph nodes, adjacent tissues. TCRdb reanalysed the multiplex PCR reads using MiXCR and keeps one entry per CDR3 protein. This repertoire shows approximately 63,000 distinct CDR3 sequences, less than 60% found once; its top ten account for roughly 19%. The sample was breast tumor tissue. Receptors originate from a female donor with breast cancer. Some clones in this sample may be carry-over from other donors' samples.

This chain's CDR3 is CSARMGGEGYNEQFF. The DNA of the CDR3 is TGCAGTGCTAGGATGGGGGGCGAGGGCTACAATGAGCAGTTCTTC. The chain couples TRBV20-1 to TRBJ2-1; tentatively, D is TRBD1 or TRBD2 (6 bases each). Germline V gene lookup returns CDR1 DFQATT and CDR2 SNEGSKA (reference sequence). The ends were cut back, 3 bases at V and 3 bases at J, with 15 bases in the middle. CDR3 length: 15 amino acids.

The J gene is TRBJ1-3, the V gene TRBV30; unclear D gene. V gave up 1 base and J gave up 0 bases, with 13 bases separating them. This CDR3 comprises 16 residues. CDR1 and CDR2 (germline): GTSNPN, SVGIG (reference sequence). In nucleotides, the CDR3 is TGTGCCTGGAGTGGAACAAGCTATTACTCTGGAAACACCATATATTTT. The encoded protein is CAWSGTSYYSGNTIYF.

The J gene is TRBJ2-2, the V gene TRBV19; TRBD1 or TRBD2 may be the D gene (5 bases each). In germline, CDR1 is LNHDA, CDR2 SQIVND (reference sequence). Deletions cut 6 bases from V and 6 bases from J, with 11 bases between. The CDR3 spans 13 residues. CDR3 region: CASRGEKAGELFF. CDR3 DNA: TGTGCCAGTAGGGGGGAAAAAGCCGGGGAGCTGTTTTTT. The full variable domain, with the rest looked up from reference TRBV19 and TRBJ2-2, is DGGITQSPKYLFRKEGQNVTLSCEQNLNHDAMYWYRQDPGQGLRLIYYSQIVNDFQKGDIAEGYSVSREKKESFPLTVTSAQKNPTAFYLCASRGEKAGELFFGEGSRLTVL.

This chain connects TRBV3-2 to TRBJ1-3; TRBD1 is the table's D call and was not checked against the DNA. TRBV3-2 is a pseudogene locus. The CDR3 length is 15 residues. In DNA form, the CDR3 reads TGTGCCAGCAGCCGACCGGGACCATCTGGAAACACCATATATTTT. Protein: CASSRPGPSGNTIYF.

Concerning this clonotype: An end of the junction does not agree with germline; a read error may underlie this. The chain couples TRBV7-2 to TRBJ1-3; possibly TRBD1 for D (6 bases). Looked up from germline, CDR1 is SGHTA and CDR2 is FQGNSA. The CDR3 runs 15 residues. CDR3 in DNA: TGTGCCAGCAGTTCAGGACAGAACTCTGGAGACACCGTATATTTT. Protein sequence: CASSSGQNSGDTVYF.

The V call is TRBV29-1, the J call TRBJ2-1, with a tentative D call TRBD2 (6 bases). Germline V gene sequence: CDR1 SQVTM, CDR2 ANQGSEA. This CDR3 is 13 amino acids long. Trimming shortened V by 2 bases and J by 6 bases, and 11 bases separated the two germline ends. The CDR3 nucleotides read TGCAGCGTTGAACTAGCGAGGCCCAATGAGCAGTTCTTC. Encoded protein: CSVELARPNEQFF.

In the case of this clonotype: One end of the junction does not line up with germline, which may come from a read error. The rearrangement joins TRBV2 to TRBJ2-2, with TRBD1 identical over 9 bases. Germline lookup yields CDR1 SNHLY and CDR2 FYNNEI. The CDR3 has 17 amino acids. CDR3 nucleotide sequence: TGTGCCAGAAGTGGACAGGGGAGGATATCGAACACCGGGGAGCTGTTTTTT. Translated, it gives CARSGQGRISNTGELFF.

In this sample, this clonotype turned up many times. The chain recombines TRBV6-6 with TRBJ1-4, with a possible D match to TRBD1 (6 bases). Germline assignment: CDR1 MNHNY and CDR2 SVGAGI (reference sequence). V dropped 2 bases and J dropped 3 bases, with 7 bases sitting between them. CDR3 size: 14 residues. The CDR3 region has the DNA TGTGCCAGCAGTTACCAGGGGCCTAATGAAAAACTGTTTTTT. It translates to CASSYQGPNEKLFF.

This clonotype was observed many times. The rearrangement uses TRBV12-3 or TRBV12-4 and TRBJ2-2, with D unclear. This CDR3 region has 11 residues. The V gene lost 6 bases and the J gene lost 10 bases, with 9 bases spanning the gap. CDR3 protein: CASSHHSELFF. The CDR3 DNA follows: TGTGCCAGCAGCCATCACTCGGAGCTGTTTTTT.

The chain uses TRBV19 and TRBJ2-1; the D gene is possibly TRBD1 (6 bases). The length of the CDR3 is 16 residues. The V gene's germline CDR1 is LNHDA and CDR2 SQIVND (reference sequence). Trimming stripped 7 bases from V and 2 bases from J, with 18 bases between. The CDR3 bases are TGTGCCAGTAATTACAGGGCAGTGGGTACCTACAATGAGCAGTTCTTC. Translating it yields CASNYRAVGTYNEQFF.

In this sample, this clonotype turned up many times. The CDR3 DNA reads TGTGCCAGCAGCTTCAGCGGCCCCACGGGCGGGGAGACCCAGTACTTC. This encodes CASSFSGPTGGETQYF. The chain has TRBV5-4 and TRBJ2-5, with D tentatively TRBD2 (5 bases). This CDR3 comprises 16 residues. Trimming took 2 bases from V and 5 from J, leaving 19 bases between them. The germline V gene encodes CDR1 SGHNT and CDR2 YYREEE (reference sequence). Full variable domain (rest looked up from reference TRBV5-4 and TRBJ2-5): ETGVTQSPTHLIKTRGQQVTLRCSSQSGHNTVSWYQQALGQGPQFIFQYYREEENGRGNFPPRFSGLQFPNYSSELNVNALELDDSALYLCASSFSGPTGGETQYFGPGTRLLVL.

The V and J genes are TRBV11-1 and TRBJ2-3, with D tentatively TRBD1 (5 bases). Germline CDR1 SGHAT, CDR2 FQDESV (reference sequence). There are 15 residues in the CDR3. Trimming shortened V by 1 base and J by 5 bases, and 13 bases separated the two germline ends. DNA of the CDR3: TGTGCCAGCAGCTTAGAAACAGGCGCGCAAGATACGCAGTATTTT. As protein: CASSLETGAQDTQYF.

Comment on this clonotype: Given the absence of the conserved phenylalanine or tryptophan at the CDR3 end, a read error is likely. Because the CDR3's place on the DNA is in doubt, the DNA is left out and the CDR3 is given as listed by TCRdb. The rearrangement uses TRBV2 and TRBJ2-7. In germline, CDR1 is SNHLY, CDR2 FYNNEI. The CDR3 is made up of 12 amino acids, end residues included. The CDR3 sequence is CASSRTLPTSST.

In the case of this clonotype: A read error may produce the germline difference seen at one junction end. The V and J genes are TRBV6-5 and TRBJ2-2, with 11 bases aligning to TRBD2. Germline CDR1 is MNHEY and CDR2 is SVGAGI. The CDR3 contains 17 residues. The CDR3 reads CAGSPLAGGRGTGELFF. The CDR3 nucleotides are TGTGCCGGCAGTCCCCTAGCGGGGGGCCGGGGCACCGGGGAGCTGTTTTTT.

This clonotype was observed many times. The chain is built from TRBV3-1 and TRBJ1-3; weak D call: TRBD1 (6 bases). V lost 1 base to trimming and J lost 3 bases, with 10 bases between them. The CDR3 sequence is 15 residues long. In germline, CDR1 is LGHDT, CDR2 YNNKEL (reference sequence). CDR3 coding DNA: TGTGCCAGCAGCCAAGTCAGGGGAAGTGGAAACACCATATATTTT. Protein: CASSQVRGSGNTIYF.

The chain employs TRBV20-1 and TRBJ2-1, with TRBD2 as a possible D gene (6 bases). With 6 bases removed from V and 2 bases from J, the gap between germline ends came to 8 bases. CDR3 size: 12 residues. Germline V gives CDR1 DFQATT, CDR2 SNEGSKA (reference sequence). CDR3 coding DNA: TGCAGTGCGGCGGGACCCTACAATGAGCAGTTCTTC. It is translated as CSAAGPYNEQFF.

Many counts were recorded for this clonotype. The chain recombines TRBV20-1 with TRBJ2-7, with TRBD1 matching 8 bases. The CDR3 consists of 15 residues. V shed 3 bases, J shed 0 bases, and the junction held 7 bases outside the gene matches. The V gene's germline CDR1 is DFQATT and CDR2 SNEGSKA (reference sequence). The CDR3 region is CSASEGQEGSYEQYF. The CDR3 DNA reads TGCAGTGCTAGTGAGGGACAGGAAGGCTCCTACGAGCAGTACTTC.

In its sample, this clonotype was seen many times. J is TRBJ1-5 and V is TRBV2; no clear D gene. V was pared by 6 bases and J by 0 bases, with 9 bases between. This CDR3 comprises 14 residues. Germline V CDR1 and CDR2: SNHLY, FYNNEI. CDR3: CASSRPGSNQPQHF. Written as DNA, the CDR3 is TGTGCCAGCAGCCGACCAGGTAGCAATCAGCCCCAGCATTTT.

The chain recombines TRBV2 with TRBJ2-2, with no clear D. CDR1 and CDR2 from the germline V gene are SNHLY and FYNNEI. The V end was cut by 6 bases, the J end by 1 base, with 9 bases between. This CDR3 is built from 14 residues. The CDR3 DNA reads TGTGCCAGCAGGCCACTGAAGAACACCGGGGAGCTGTTTTTT. Protein product: CASRPLKNTGELFF.

Many counts were recorded for this clonotype. The chain is built from TRBV13 and TRBJ2-6, with no clear D. Germline-derived CDR1 and CDR2 are PRHDT and FYEKMQ (reference sequence). V was shortened by 7 bases and J by 0 bases, with 13 bases between the two germline ends. The CDR3 runs to 16 residues. CDR3 sequence: CASNRLGFSGANVLTF. CDR3 coding DNA: TGTGCCAGCAACCGATTGGGGTTCTCTGGGGCCAACGTCCTGACTTTC.

The table lists this clonotype with a few counts. A much larger clone sits a single nucleotide away, making a read error possible. The genes are TRBV20-1 and TRBJ2-7, with 8 bases lining up with TRBD1. V shed 6 bases and J 6 bases; nucleotides not matched to a gene: 13. Germline CDR1 is DFQATT and CDR2 is SNEGSKA (reference sequence). The CDR3 totals 14 residues. The CDR3 loop is CSAKRDRSFSEQYF. CDR3 DNA: TGCAGTGCAAAACGGGACAGGAGCTTCTCCGAGCAGTACTTC.

Concerning this clonotype itself: Mismatch with germline at one junction end may stem from a read error. The rearrangement uses TRBV7-9 and TRBJ1-2; the D gene is possibly TRBD1 (5 bases). The CDR3 sequence is 15 residues long. The germline V gene encodes CDR1 SEHNR and CDR2 FQNEAQ (reference sequence). The CDR3 DNA follows: TGTGCCAGCAGCTTAGCGTCCGGGACCGAGTATGGCTACCCCTTC. It encodes CASSLASGTEYGYPF.

This clonotype has at least ten counts. The chain recombines TRBV6-4 with TRBJ1-5; D may be TRBD1 (5 bases). CDR3 length: 13 residues. The V end was cut by 4 bases, the J end by 6 bases, with 10 bases between. Germline values: CDR1 MRHNA, CDR2 SNTAGT. This chain's CDR3 is CASSADRGQPQHF. DNA of the CDR3: TGTGCCAGCAGTGCGGATAGGGGTCAGCCCCAGCATTTT.

The chain carries TRBV19 and TRBJ1-1; no definite D call. V was cut by 8 bases and J by 6 bases, with 13 bases left in between. The CDR3 extends over 12 amino acids. Per germline, CDR1 LNHDA and CDR2 SQIVND (reference sequence). The CDR3 DNA is TGTGCCAGTGGTCAGTGGCAAGCTGAAGCTTTCTTT. It specifies CASGQWQAEAFF.

The rearrangement uses TRBV12-3 or TRBV12-4 and TRBJ1-3; the D is unclear. Trimming cost V 7 bases and J 4 bases, with 8 bases left between them. The CDR3 has 12 amino acids. CDR3 sequence (DNA): TGTGCCAGCAAAGGCAGCGGAAACACCATATATTTT. Translated: CASKGSGNTIYF.